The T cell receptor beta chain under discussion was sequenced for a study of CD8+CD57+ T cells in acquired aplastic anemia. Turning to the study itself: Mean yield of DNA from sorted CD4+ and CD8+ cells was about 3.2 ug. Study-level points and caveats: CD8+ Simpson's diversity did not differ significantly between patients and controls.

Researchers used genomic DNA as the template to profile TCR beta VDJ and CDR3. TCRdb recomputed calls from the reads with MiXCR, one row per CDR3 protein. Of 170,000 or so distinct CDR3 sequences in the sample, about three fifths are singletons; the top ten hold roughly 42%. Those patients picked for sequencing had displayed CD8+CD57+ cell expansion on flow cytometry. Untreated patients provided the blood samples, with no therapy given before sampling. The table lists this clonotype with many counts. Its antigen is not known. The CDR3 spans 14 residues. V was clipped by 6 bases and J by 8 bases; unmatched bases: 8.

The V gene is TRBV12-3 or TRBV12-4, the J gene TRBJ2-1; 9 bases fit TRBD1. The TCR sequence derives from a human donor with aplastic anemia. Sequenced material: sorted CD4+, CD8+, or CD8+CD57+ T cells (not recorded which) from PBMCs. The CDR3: CASSRDREIHEQFF. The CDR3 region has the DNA TGTGCCAGCAGCCGGGACAGGGAGATACATGAGCAGTTCTTC.